A single sample gave rise to the 26 T cell receptor beta chains below, sequenced in a study of human versus mouse CDR3 diversity and MHC coevolution. TCRdb's table, derived via immunoSEQ multiplex PCR, lists solely in-frame clones and lacks some. The data hold 80,000 or so clones, with approximately 92% observed a single time. The sample consisted of naive CD4+ T cells from blood. The subset denotes: CD45RO-negative CD62L-positive naive CD4 T cells. These TCRs come from a person aged 25 to 75 in good health.

The chain has TRBV29-1 and TRBJ2-7; TRBD2 might be the D (6 bases). CDR1 is SQVTM and CDR2 is ANQGSEA in the germline V gene. This CDR3 has 13 residues. The ends were cut back, 6 bases at V and 2 bases at J, with 14 bases in the middle. The CDR3 region has the DNA TGCAGCGTGCGGGACGGGCTACCCTACGAGCAGTACTTC. Protein: CSVRDGLPYEQYF.

J is TRBJ2-7 and V is TRBV28, with TRBD2 as a possible D gene (6 bases). V lost 3 bases, J lost 0 bases, and 9 bases lay in between. This CDR3 is built from 14 residues. In germline, CDR1 is MDHEN, CDR2 SYDVKM. The CDR3 nucleotides read TGTGCCAGCAGTTTCGCAGCGGGCTCCTACGAGCAGTACTTC. This encodes CASSFAAGSYEQYF.

This rearrangement joins TRBV20-1 to TRBJ2-5; D ambiguous. Germline loops: CDR1 DFQATT, CDR2 SNEGSKA (reference sequence). This CDR3 spans 11 amino acids. Trimming stripped 6 bases from V and 4 bases from J, with 9 bases between. CDR3: CSAPFPETQYF. The CDR3 bases are TGCAGTGCCCCATTCCCAGAGACCCAGTACTTC.

The chain uses TRBV9 and TRBJ2-2; 12 bases line up with TRBD2. Germline CDR1 is SGDLS and CDR2 is YYNGEE. The CDR3 totals 16 residues. The V gene end was trimmed by 0 bases and the J gene end by 6 bases; junction bases not matched to a gene: 3. CDR3 sequence reads: CASSVGASGRAGELFF. DNA for the CDR3: TGTGCCAGCAGCGTAGGGGCTAGCGGGAGGGCCGGGGAGCTGTTTTTT.

V gene TRBV9 combines with J gene TRBJ1-2; D unclear. This CDR3 is 13 amino acids long. The germline CDR1 and CDR2 sequences are SGDLS and YYNGEE. V dropped 0 bases and J dropped 6 bases, with 9 bases sitting between them. The CDR3 is CASSVDFEDGYTF. DNA of the CDR3: TGTGCCAGCAGCGTAGACTTCGAGGATGGCTACACCTTC.

J is TRBJ2-7 and V is TRBV7-2, with 16 bases identical to TRBD2. Unmatched junction bases numbered 4, after V lost 6 bases and J lost 5 bases. Germline lookup yields CDR1 SGHTA and CDR2 FQGNSA. The CDR3 is made up of 15 amino acids. CDR3 coding DNA: TGTGCCAGCAGAGGGGGACTAGCGGGAGGGGACGAGCAGTACTTC. Its protein is CASRGGLAGGDEQYF. Full variable domain (remainder filled in from reference TRBV7-2 and TRBJ2-7): GAGVSQSPSNKVTEKGKDVELRCDPISGHTALYWYRQSLGQGLEFLIYFQGNSAPDKSGLPSDRFSAERTGGSVSTLTIQRTQQEDSAVYLCASRGGLAGGDEQYFGPGTRLTVT.

This chain joins TRBV5-1 and TRBJ1-2; TRBD1 might be the D (5 bases). V was trimmed by 4 bases and J by 0 bases, leaving 13 bases between them. CDR3 length: 15 amino acids. The germline V gene has CDR1 SGHRS and CDR2 YFSETQ. CDR3 protein: CASSRGDTTNYGYTF. The CDR3 coding sequence is TGCGCCAGCAGCCGGGGGGATACCACTAACTATGGCTACACCTTC.

The CDR3 DNA is TGCGCCAGCAGCCAAGATTTCCCGGCAGGGGGGTTTTATGGCTACACCTTC. Translation gives CASSQDFPAGGFYGYTF. The gene calls are TRBV4-1 and TRBJ1-2; 7 nucleotides line up with TRBD1. V shed 0 bases, J shed 5 bases, and the junction held 12 bases outside the gene matches. Germline V gene sequence: CDR1 MGHRA, CDR2 YSYEKL. The CDR3 is 17 amino acids.

The chain joins TRBV30 to TRBJ2-3; a possible D gene is TRBD2 (6 bases). Germline-derived CDR1 and CDR2 are GTSNPN and SVGIG (reference sequence). This CDR3 is built from 13 residues. With 4 bases removed from V and 5 bases from J, the gap between germline ends came to 13 bases. Here the CDR3 reads CAWMAGRVDTQYF. Written as DNA, the CDR3 is TGTGCCTGGATGGCGGGAAGGGTAGATACGCAGTATTTT. Full variable domain (outside the CDR3, taken from reference TRBV30 and TRBJ2-3): SQTIHQWPATLVQPVGSPLSLECTVEGTSNPNLYWYRQAAGRGLQLLFYSVGIGQISSEVPQNLSASRPQDRQFILSSKKLLLSDSGFYLCAWMAGRVDTQYFGPGTRLTVL.

The V call is TRBV18, the J call TRBJ1-1; no clear D gene. The ends were cut back, 3 bases at V and 0 bases at J, with 11 bases in the middle. Per germline, CDR1 KGHSH and CDR2 LQKENI. This CDR3 is 15 amino acids long. The CDR3 DNA reads as TGTGCCAGCTCACCCCCGTTTAGTTTGAACACTGAAGCTTTCTTT. Its protein is CASSPPFSLNTEAFF. The variable domain in full, completed from reference TRBV18 and TRBJ1-1, reads NAGVMQNPRHLVRRRGQEARLRCSPMKGHSHVYWYRQLPEEGLKFMVYLQKENIIDESGMPKERFSAEFPKEGPSILRIQQVVRGDSAAYFCASSPPFSLNTEAFFGQGTRLTVV.

The J gene is TRBJ2-7, the V gene TRBV7-2, with 9 positions matching TRBD1. From germline, CDR1 is SGHTA and CDR2 FQGNSA. The CDR3 consists of 15 residues. The V gene end was trimmed by 1 base and the J gene end by 4 bases; junction bases not matched to a gene: 5. CDR3 nucleotide sequence: TGTGCCAGCAGCTTAGAGGGACAGGGATGGTACGAGCAGTACTTC. Translating it yields CASSLEGQGWYEQYF.

This clone has a single count. The rearrangement uses TRBV7-9 and TRBJ1-1; the D is unclear. The CDR3 has 15 amino acids. Germline loops: CDR1 SEHNR, CDR2 FQNEAQ (reference sequence). V was cut by 4 bases and J by 0 bases, with 12 bases left in between. CDR3 in amino acids: CASSSLGVVNTEAFF. For the CDR3, the DNA is TGTGCCAGCAGCTCCCTCGGGGTGGTGAACACTGAAGCTTTCTTT.

The chain is built from TRBV6-5 and TRBJ1-3; possible D gene TRBD1, 6 bases. CDR3 length: 16 amino acids. The V gene lost 4 bases and the J gene lost 1 base, with 14 bases spanning the gap. Germline values: CDR1 MNHEY, CDR2 SVGAGI. Written as DNA, the CDR3 is TGTGCCAGCAGTTCCGCCGGGACACCTTCTGGAAACACCATATATTTT. It translates to CASSSAGTPSGNTIYF.

The chain carries TRBV5-1 and TRBJ2-2, with 8 bases identical to TRBD2. The CDR3 extends over 15 amino acids. Germline V gives CDR1 SGHRS, CDR2 YFSETQ. V dropped 1 base and J dropped 7; count of bases not matched to a gene: 6. The CDR3 loop reads CASSLLAGLDGELFF. The CDR3 DNA follows: TGCGCCAGCAGCTTGCTAGCGGGCCTGGACGGGGAGCTGTTTTTT.

V gene TRBV19 combines with J gene TRBJ2-3, with 12 nucleotides matching TRBD2. The CDR3 consists of 15 residues. V was pared by 8 bases and J by 2 bases, with 5 bases of the junction left unmatched. Germline CDR1 and CDR2: LNHDA and SQIVND (reference sequence). The CDR3 bases are TGTGCCAGTTCGCGGACTAGCGGGACCACAGATACGCAGTATTTT. It yields the protein CASSRTSGTTDTQYF.

This chain links TRBV19 with TRBJ2-5, with 8 bases fitting TRBD2. V shed 6 bases, J shed 0 bases, and the junction held 3 bases outside the gene matches. CDR1 LNHDA and CDR2 SQIVND come from the germline V gene (reference sequence). The CDR3 is 14 residues long. As DNA, the CDR3 is TGTGCCAGTAGCTTAGCGGGGAACCAAGAGACCCAGTACTTC. Its protein is CASSLAGNQETQYF.

The chain joins TRBV6-4 to TRBJ1-2; no definite D call. The germline V gene has CDR1 MRHNA and CDR2 SNTAGT. Trimming took off 3 bases at V and 2 bases at J, with 7 bases between the two ends. The CDR3 is 13 residues long. The CDR3 sequence is CASSEFPNYGYTF. CDR3 nucleotide sequence: TGTGCCAGCAGTGAGTTCCCGAACTATGGCTACACCTTC.

The chain employs TRBV7-2 and TRBJ2-5, with 14 nucleotides matching TRBD2. The J call may be in error: the DNA end matches TRBJ2-7 better. This CDR3 is built from 17 residues. Germline CDR1 is SGHTA and CDR2 is FQGNSA. The CDR3 nucleotides read TGTGCCAGCAGCTTAGTGGGACTAGCGGGAGAATCCTACGAGCAGTACTTC. Translation: CASSLVGLAGESYEQYF.

The table lists this clone with a count of one. The chain uses TRBV18 and TRBJ2-7; 9 positions match TRBD1. Germline CDR1 and CDR2: KGHSH and LQKENI. The CDR3 has 14 amino acids. The V and J ends lost 5 bases and 1 base, in that order; junction bases with no gene match: 3. CDR3 amino acids: CASSFGTGSYEQYF. Written as DNA, the CDR3 is TGTGCCAGCTCATTCGGGACAGGGTCCTACGAGCAGTACTTC.

The V and J genes are TRBV19 and TRBJ1-1; D gene unclear. The CDR3 extends over 12 amino acids. Trimming took 6 bases from V and 3 from J, leaving 8 bases between them. Germline CDR1 reads LNHDA; CDR2 reads SQIVND (reference sequence). DNA for the CDR3: TGTGCCAGTAGGCTAGGCGACACTGAAGCTTTCTTT. Its translation: CASRLGDTEAFF. The entire variable domain, with the rest obtained from reference TRBV19 and TRBJ1-1, is as follows: DGGITQSPKYLFRKEGQNVTLSCEQNLNHDAMYWYRQDPGQGLRLIYYSQIVNDFQKGDIAEGYSVSREKKESFPLTVTSAQKNPTAFYLCASRLGDTEAFFGQGTRLTVV.

V usage is TRBV7-2 and J usage is TRBJ1-4; D remains unclear. Germline V gives CDR1 SGHTA, CDR2 FQGNSA. The CDR3 is 14 residues long. Trimming cost V 4 bases and J 6 bases, with 12 bases left between them. The CDR3 loop is CASSSYSVDEKLFF. The CDR3, as DNA: TGTGCCAGCAGCTCCTACTCGGTGGATGAAAAACTGTTTTTT.

This chain joins TRBV7-2 and TRBJ2-2; perhaps TRBD2 as D (5 bases). Germline V CDR1 and CDR2: SGHTA, FQGNSA. The CDR3 runs 14 residues. V lost 2 bases and J 5 bases, leaving 9 bases between the germline ends. The CDR3 spells CASSLTRRTGELFF. The DNA for the CDR3 is TGTGCCAGCAGCTTAACTAGGAGAACCGGGGAGCTGTTTTTT.

The gene calls are TRBV7-2 and TRBJ1-1, with D perhaps TRBD1 (5 bases). The CDR3 loop spans 13 amino acids. The germline CDR1 and CDR2 sequences are SGHTA and FQGNSA. V was trimmed by 4 bases and J by 6 bases, leaving 12 bases between them. The CDR3 coding sequence is TGTGCCAGCAGCTGGTCCCCGGGGGCTGAAGCTTTCTTT. This encodes CASSWSPGAEAFF. The full variable domain, in which reference TRBV7-2 and TRBJ1-1 provide the parts outside the CDR3, is GAGVSQSPSNKVTEKGKDVELRCDPISGHTALYWYRQSLGQGLEFLIYFQGNSAPDKSGLPSDRFSAERTGGSVSTLTIQRTQQEDSAVYLCASSWSPGAEAFFGQGTRLTVV.

A single count supports this clone. Within the sample, other DNA sequences also encode this same CDR3. The chain has TRBV6-6 and TRBJ2-7; 7 bases are shared with TRBD1. Per germline, CDR1 MNHNY and CDR2 SVGAGI (reference sequence). J lost 11 bases, V lost 5 bases, and 15 bases had no gene match. This CDR3 contains 14 residues. CDR3 coding DNA: TGTGCCAGCAGTCTAGACAGGGTACCTACCCAGGAGTACTTC. Protein: CASSLDRVPTQEYF.

The chain joins TRBV5-1 to TRBJ2-1; 11 bases line up with TRBD2. V lost 4 bases to trimming and J lost 3 bases; unmatched junction nucleotides: 0. This CDR3 is built from 14 residues. In germline, CDR1 is SGHRS, CDR2 YFSETQ. The CDR3 DNA reads as TGCGCCAGCAGCGGACTAGCGGGCTACAATGAGCAGTTCTTC. Its protein is CASSGLAGYNEQFF.

The chain employs TRBV6-5 and TRBJ2-7; 7 bases line up with TRBD1. V was pared by 6 bases and J by 0 bases, with 5 bases of the junction left unmatched. Germline V lookup: CDR1 MNHEY, CDR2 SVGAGI. This CDR3 is 14 amino acids long. CDR3 coding DNA: TGTGCCAGCAGGCGGACAGGCAGCTCCTACGAGCAGTACTTC. Its protein is CASRRTGSSYEQYF.